The clone carrying this T cell receptor beta chain appeared a single time. Its antigen is not identified. The source of the sample is a study of cytomegalovirus exposure and HLA in healthy donors. PCR was performed using 60 Vbeta and 13 Jbeta primers. Profiled with immunoSEQ multiplex PCR; TCRdb holds only in-frame clones, not every one. The sample shows 150,000 to 200,000 clones, roughly four fifths of them seen only once. CDR3 length: 16 residues. The germline V and J ends were trimmed by 0 bases and 3 bases, with 15 bases remaining between them. Germline CDR1 and CDR2: GTSNPN and SVGIG (reference sequence). General study results and limits: Under in vitro conditions, a few CMV-associated chains were confirmed as specific for CMV antigens. TCR beta V segments were, for the most part, productive about 87% or about 30% of the time in an earlier analysis. According to a later analysis, donors in an Asian-associated ancestry cluster reportedly had fewer N-insertions than the 666-donor mean.

Sample: PBMCs. This chain joins TRBV30 and TRBJ1-5; D gene ambiguous. This receptor was identified in a male donor in good health and CMV-seropositive. CDR3 in amino acids: CAWSVRLAGYNQPQHF. The DNA of the CDR3 is TGTGCCTGGAGTGTACGGTTGGCAGGATACAATCAGCCCCAGCATTTT.